This T cell receptor beta chain was observed in a study of blood T cells in healthy people across ages. The authors ran a second PCR of about 6 to 12 cycles using a sample-barcoded 5' primer and a J-beta primer mix. TCRdb analysed the 5' RACE reads with MiXCR anew, one entry per CDR3 protein. Of around 1,600,000 distinct CDR3 sequences in the sample, under 55% are singletons; the top ten hold about 3.8%. The authors drew around 11 milliliters of peripheral blood from each donor. This clonotype showed up many times. The CDR3 covers 15 residues. Germline assignment: CDR1 DFQATT and CDR2 SNEGSKA (reference sequence). V was shortened by 5 bases and J by 0 bases, with 11 bases between the two germline ends.

The genes are TRBV20-1 and TRBJ1-6; D gene unclear. This clonotype was sampled from a woman aged 18-29 years in good health. Sequenced material: blood. CDR3 residues: CSAPGYSSYNSPLHF. The CDR3 nucleotides read TGCAGTGCTCCCGGCTATAGCTCCTATAATTCACCCCTCCACTTT.